This T cell receptor beta chain appears in the sequencing data of a study of T cell responses to AZD1222 COVID-19 vaccine. The wider study: Second-dose intervals of approximately 4 or approximately 12 weeks were pooled.

Study observations and caveats: The CD4 TCRs associated with vaccination extended across spike and predominated at 160-218 and 743-854.

V was clipped by 2 bases and J by 3 bases, with 7 bases between them. The CDR3 contains 13 residues. Germline V gene data show CDR1 as SEHNR and CDR2 as FQNEAQ (reference sequence). The protocol was immunoSEQ multiplex PCR, while the TCRdb copy is restricted to in-frame clones and leaves out a portion. The repertoire holds about 49,000 clones, with around three quarters as singletons. Points on this clone: No antigen is known for it.

The material was peripheral blood, obtained on day 0 of AZD1222 vaccination. The TCR sequence derives from an adult in good health. V gene TRBV7-9 combines with J gene TRBJ1-2; the D gene is possibly TRBD1 (5 bases). The CDR3 DNA reads TGTGCCAGCAGCTTAATAGGGGACTATGGCTACACCTTC. Translating it yields CASSLIGDYGYTF.